The T cell receptor beta chain under discussion was sequenced for a study of T cell responses to AZD1222 COVID-19 vaccine. Using immunoSEQ multiplex PCR, the repertoire was profiled, and TCRdb retains in-frame clones only, with some absent. The table records approximately 140,000 clones, 90% of them present only once. The CDR3 length is 19 residues. V lost 4 bases and J lost 4; bases outside the gene matches: 16. Germline CDR1 SGHTA, CDR2 FQGTGA. Sequences were derived from peripheral blood, sampled on day 0 of AZD1222 vaccination. The chain couples TRBV7-3 to TRBJ2-3, with 11 bases matching TRBD2. The TCR comes from an adult in good health. The CDR3 DNA reads TGTGCCAGCAGCTCATGGGGGGACATAGCGGGAGGGGTGCCAGATACGCAGTATTTT. Translated, it gives CASSSWGDIAGGVPDTQYF.